What follows are 28 T cell receptor beta chains derived from one specimen sequenced in a study of blood T cell dynamics during melanoma immunotherapy (dated by TCRdb to the early 2020s). Libraries were made using the immunoSEQ multiplex PCR assay. Sourced from immuneACCESS, this table was stored by TCRdb with only in-frame sequences that have V and J called. A share of the clones is absent; for the studies checked, an unresolved V gene accounts for under half, and the remainder has no known explanation. Here the sample has 15,000 or so clones; roughly 85% occur a single time. The ten largest clones add up to 7.8% of the sample. The intended sense of this specimen's time point label: week 3, after first cycle of checkpoint inhibitor. The sequencing here drew on blood, taken from a patient treated with checkpoint blockade. The receptors derive from a human donor with melanoma.

This sequence joins TRBV6-5 and TRBJ1-1, with TRBD1 identical over 11 bases. J lost 10 bases, V lost 3 bases, and 13 bases had no gene match. Germline CDR1 reads MNHEY; CDR2 reads SVGAGI. This CDR3 contains 16 residues. The CDR3 here is CASSYSRTGGLRVAFF. Written as DNA, the CDR3 is TGTGCCAGCAGTTATTCACGGACAGGGGGCCTCCGGGTAGCTTTCTTT.

This clone has only a few counts. The chain employs TRBV14 and TRBJ2-7; TRBD2 aligns across 8 bases. CDR1 and CDR2 from the germline V gene are SGHDN and FVKESK. The junction had 15 bases not matched to a gene; V was cut back by 4 bases and J by 7 bases. The CDR3 consists of 16 residues. CDR3 sequence: CASSPYGVAGLREQYF. In nucleotides, the CDR3 is TGTGCCAGCAGCCCTTATGGAGTAGCGGGATTAAGGGAGCAGTACTTC.

The chain links TRBV5-1 to TRBJ2-2, with 9 positions matching TRBD1. This CDR3 has 15 amino acids. V trimming: 4 bases; J trimming: 1 base; junction bases outside the gene matches: 2. CDR1 is SGHRS and CDR2 is YFSETQ in the germline V gene. CDR3 bases: TGCGCCAGCAGCAGGGGACAGGGGAACACCGGGGAGCTGTTTTTT. Translating gives CASSRGQGNTGELFF.

The chain recombines TRBV7-2 with TRBJ2-7; 9 bases map to TRBD2. Trimming at V came to 5 bases and at J to 4 bases, leaving 6 bases not matched to a gene. Germline CDR1 is SGHTA and CDR2 is FQGNSA. The CDR3 runs to 14 residues. The CDR3 nucleotides read TGTGCCAGCAGCGACACTAGCGGGCCTTACGAGCAGTACTTC. As protein: CASSDTSGPYEQYF.

In its sample, this clone was seen a few times. The genes are TRBV29-1 and TRBJ1-1; 9 nucleotides align to TRBD1. This CDR3 is 13 amino acids long. CDR1 is SQVTM, CDR2 ANQGSEA, per germline. Trimming removed 7 bases from V and 5 bases from J; junction bases left unmatched: 8. CDR3 sequence (DNA): TGCAGCGCCGAGGGACAGGGTGGTACTGAAGCTTTCTTT. It specifies CSAEGQGGTEAFF.

The V gene is TRBV7-9, the J gene TRBJ2-7; D remains unclear. Trimming stripped 1 base from V and 0 bases from J, with 7 bases between. Germline assignment: CDR1 SEHNR and CDR2 FQNEAQ (reference sequence). The CDR3 has 14 amino acids. The CDR3 DNA is TGTGCCAGCAGCTTAGTAACAGTCTCCTACGAGCAGTACTTC. Its protein product is CASSLVTVSYEQYF.

This chain uses TRBV11-3 with TRBJ2-2; unclear D gene. The V end lost 5 bases, the J end lost 6 bases, and 10 bases lay between the germline ends. Germline CDR1 reads SGHNT; CDR2 reads YENEEA. CDR3 length: 13 amino acids. The CDR3 DNA follows: TGTGCCAGCAGCCCCTCCCCGGCCGGGGAGCTGTTTTTT. As protein: CASSPSPAGELFF.

The CDR3 region is CAWSGGGSDEQYF. The CDR3 DNA follows: TGTGCCTGGAGTGGTGGGGGAAGCGACGAGCAGTACTTC. The V call is TRBV30, the J call TRBJ2-7; D assignment may be TRBD1 or TRBD2 (5 bases each). Trimming cost V 1 base and J 5 bases, with 12 bases left between them. From germline, CDR1 is GTSNPN and CDR2 SVGIG (reference sequence). CDR3 size: 13 residues.

The J gene is TRBJ2-1, the V gene TRBV5-1; possible D gene TRBD1, 5 bases. V dropped 0 bases and J dropped 2 bases, with 12 bases sitting between them. CDR1 and CDR2 from the germline V gene are SGHRS and YFSETQ. This CDR3 contains 16 residues. The CDR3 region has the DNA TGCGCCAGCAGCTTGGCCTCCCAGGGAACCTACAATGAGCAGTTCTTC. This sequence encodes CASSLASQGTYNEQFF.

The chain uses TRBV15 and TRBJ2-2; D not certain. There are 14 residues in the CDR3. Per germline, CDR1 LNHNV and CDR2 YYDKDF (reference sequence). Trimming took off 1 base at V and 1 base at J, with 4 bases between the two ends. CDR3 amino acids: CATSRGQNTGELFF. CDR3 nucleotide sequence: TGTGCCACCAGCAGAGGGCAGAACACCGGGGAGCTGTTTTTT. Using reference TRBV15 and TRBJ2-2 for the parts outside the CDR3, the full variable domain is DAMVIQNPRYQVTQFGKPVTLSCSQTLNHNVMYWYQQKSSQAPKLLFHYYDKDFNNEADTPDNFQSRRPNTSFCFLDIRSPGLGDTAMYLCATSRGQNTGELFFGEGSRLTVL.

The J gene is TRBJ2-1, the V gene TRBV2, with TRBD1 matching 9 bases. The CDR3 has 14 amino acids. V dropped 5 bases and J dropped 8; count of bases not matched to a gene: 7. Looked up from germline, CDR1 is SNHLY and CDR2 is FYNNEI. CDR3 coding DNA: TGTGCCAGCAGTTCGACAGGGGGATATGATGAGCAGTTCTTC. Its protein is CASSSTGGYDEQFF.

This chain uses TRBV5-1 with TRBJ1-2, with TRBD1 as a possible D gene (6 bases). Germline CDR1 reads SGHRS; CDR2 reads YFSETQ. V was pared by 3 bases and J by 5 bases, with 11 bases between. The CDR3 length is 13 residues. The CDR3 sequence is CASSSTGSYGYTF. The CDR3 nucleotides read TGCGCCAGCAGCTCCACAGGGAGTTATGGCTACACCTTC.

The V call is TRBV4-2, the J call TRBJ2-7; D may be TRBD1 (6 bases). This CDR3 region has 16 residues. The V end was cut by 2 bases, the J end by 0 bases, with 14 bases between. Germline V CDR1 and CDR2: LGHNA, YNFKEQ. The CDR3: CASSQNRDTSSYEQYF. As DNA, the CDR3 is TGTGCCAGCAGCCAAAACCGGGACACCAGCTCCTACGAGCAGTACTTC.

The V gene is TRBV5-1, the J gene TRBJ2-6, with D uncertain. Trimming pared 0 bases from V and 1 base from J, leaving 5 bases between. Germline-derived CDR1 and CDR2 are SGHRS and YFSETQ. The CDR3 length is 15 residues. CDR3 sequence reads: CASSLEGSGANVLTF. CDR3 coding DNA: TGCGCCAGCAGCTTGGAAGGATCTGGGGCCAACGTCCTGACTTTC.

V gene TRBV9 combines with J gene TRBJ2-5, with D perhaps matching TRBD1 (6 bases). The CDR3 has 15 residues. Germline loops: CDR1 SGDLS, CDR2 YYNGEE. Trimming left V 4 bases short and J 2 bases short, with 15 bases between. The CDR3 protein is CASSTVGTLQETQYF. For the CDR3, the DNA is TGTGCCAGCAGCACCGTCGGGACACTACAAGAGACCCAGTACTTC.

This chain joins TRBV7-8 and TRBJ2-7; TRBD1 or TRBD2 may be the D gene (5 bases each). The V gene's germline CDR1 is SGHVS and CDR2 FQNEAQ. CDR3 length: 14 amino acids. Deletions cut 1 base from V and 6 bases from J, with 13 bases between. The CDR3 loop reads CASSLGGAPSEQYF. CDR3 in DNA: TGTGCCAGCAGCTTAGGAGGGGCTCCTTCCGAGCAGTACTTC.

The chain couples TRBV4-1 to TRBJ1-2; D uncertain. V dropped 3 bases and J dropped 0 bases, with 17 bases sitting between them. The V gene's germline CDR1 is MGHRA and CDR2 YSYEKL. There are 17 residues in the CDR3. This CDR3 is CASSHQTRISANYGYTF. The DNA for the CDR3 is TGCGCCAGCAGCCACCAGACCCGTATTTCAGCTAACTATGGCTACACCTTC.

The V gene is TRBV7-9, the J gene TRBJ2-7, with TRBD1 identical over 9 bases. The CDR3 is 16 amino acids. V lost 0 bases and J lost 5; bases outside the gene matches: 8. Looked up from germline, CDR1 is SEHNR and CDR2 is FQNEAQ (reference sequence). DNA for the CDR3: TGTGCCAGCAGCTTAGCGGTTGGGACAGGGCATGACGAGCAGTACTTC. As protein: CASSLAVGTGHDEQYF.

The chain couples TRBV6-1 to TRBJ1-4; D is undetermined. The germline V gene has CDR1 MNHNS and CDR2 SASEGT. V was cut by 1 base and J by 7 bases, with 10 bases left in between. This CDR3 is 14 amino acids long. CDR3 nucleotide sequence: TGTGCCAGCAGTGAAGGACCGAACCTTGAAAAACTGTTTTTT. It encodes CASSEGPNLEKLFF.

The chain combines TRBV9 with TRBJ2-7; 11 nucleotides match TRBD2. V lost 4 bases, J lost 3 bases, and 15 bases stayed unmatched. The CDR3 consists of 18 residues. CDR1 and CDR2 from the germline V gene are SGDLS and YYNGEE. As DNA, the CDR3 is TGTGCCAGCAGCCGAGGGACTAGCGGAGCCCGGTTGGGCTACGAGCAGTACTTC. Its protein product is CASSRGTSGARLGYEQYF.

The genes are TRBV19 and TRBJ2-2; possible D gene TRBD2, 5 bases. The CDR3 is made up of 16 amino acids. V was pared by 5 bases and J by 6 bases, with 19 bases between. The germline CDR1 and CDR2 sequences are LNHDA and SQIVND (reference sequence). CDR3 sequence (DNA): TGTGCCAGTAGTCGAAGCGGCCCCGCGGAGCCCGGGGAGCTGTTTTTT. Protein sequence: CASSRSGPAEPGELFF.

This clone was detected a few times. V usage is TRBV9 and J usage is TRBJ2-3; D uncertain. The V and J ends lost 4 bases and 1 base respectively, with 13 bases between them. CDR3 length: 15 amino acids. Looked up from germline, CDR1 is SGDLS and CDR2 is YYNGEE. The CDR3 DNA reads as TGTGCCAGCAGCCCTACTGGAGTCCGCACAGATACGCAGTATTTT. This encodes CASSPTGVRTDTQYF. Full variable domain (missing parts from reference TRBV9 and TRBJ2-3): DSGVTQTPKHLITATGQRVTLRCSPRSGDLSVYWYQQSLDQGLQFLIQYYNGEERAKGNILERFSAQQFPDLHSELNLSSLELGDSALYFCASSPTGVRTDTQYFGPGTRLTVL.

The rearrangement joins TRBV10-3 to TRBJ2-5, with TRBD1 matching over 9 bases. Per germline, CDR1 ENHRY and CDR2 SYGVKD. The CDR3 has 13 residues. Trimming cost V 7 bases and J 4 bases; bases outside gene matches: 4. The DNA for the CDR3 is TGTGCCATCAAACAGGGGGCGGGAGAGACCCAGTACTTC. Its translation is CAIKQGAGETQYF.

V is TRBV7-2 and J is TRBJ1-4, with D unclear. V lost 5 bases and J 7 bases, leaving 11 bases between the germline ends. The CDR3 consists of 13 residues. Germline CDR1 is SGHTA and CDR2 is FQGNSA. The CDR3: CASSLGYSEKLFF. DNA for the CDR3: TGTGCCAGCAGCCTAGGCTACTCTGAAAAACTGTTTTTT. Full variable domain (remainder filled in from reference TRBV7-2 and TRBJ1-4): GAGVSQSPSNKVTEKGKDVELRCDPISGHTALYWYRQSLGQGLEFLIYFQGNSAPDKSGLPSDRFSAERTGGSVSTLTIQRTQQEDSAVYLCASSLGYSEKLFFGSGTQLSVL.

This clone was seen just once. The rearrangement links TRBV7-2 to TRBJ2-1; 9 bases match TRBD2. V dropped 5 bases and J dropped 7; count of bases not matched to a gene: 9. The germline V gene has CDR1 SGHTA and CDR2 FQGNSA. CDR3 length: 15 residues. The CDR3, as DNA: TGTGCCAGCAGCCGAGGGCTAGCGGGGAGGAATGAGCAGTTCTTC. Amino acids: CASSRGLAGRNEQFF.

In its sample, this clone was seen once. The rearrangement uses TRBV28 and TRBJ1-2; 11 bases are shared with TRBD1. The CDR3 extends over 15 amino acids. The germline V gene encodes CDR1 MDHEN and CDR2 SYDVKM. Trimming cost V 6 bases and J 7 bases; bases outside gene matches: 10. This CDR3 reads CASSQTGGTGGGYTF. CDR3 DNA sequence: TGTGCCAGCAGCCAGACCGGTGGGACAGGGGGTGGCTACACCTTC.

This chain uses TRBV19 with TRBJ2-5, with TRBD2 identical over 10 bases. The CDR3 loop spans 15 amino acids. Germline lookup yields CDR1 LNHDA and CDR2 SQIVND (reference sequence). The V gene end was trimmed by 3 bases and the J gene end by 5 bases; junction bases not matched to a gene: 6. CDR3 in DNA: TGTGCCAGTAGTATGGGGCTAGCGGGAGTGGAGACCCAGTACTTC. As protein: CASSMGLAGVETQYF. Filled out from reference TRBV19 and TRBJ2-5, the complete variable domain reads DGGITQSPKYLFRKEGQNVTLSCEQNLNHDAMYWYRQDPGQGLRLIYYSQIVNDFQKGDIAEGYSVSREKKESFPLTVTSAQKNPTAFYLCASSMGLAGVETQYFGPGTRLLVL.

This chain joins TRBV4-1 and TRBJ1-3, with D hard to call. CDR1 is MGHRA, CDR2 YSYEKL, per germline. CDR3 length equals 20 residues. V was cut by 3 bases and J by 0 bases, with 24 bases left in between. The CDR3 DNA reads TGCGCCAGCAGCCATGAAAACCGGGGTCTCGTAAAATACTCTGGAAACACCATATATTTT. This sequence encodes CASSHENRGLVKYSGNTIYF.